These 9 T cell receptor beta chains came from one sample sequenced in a study of siplizumab effects on memory and regulatory T cells. Generated by immunoSEQ multiplex PCR, the TCRdb table keeps only in-frame clones and is missing some. This sample has fewer than 120,000 clones, with more than 90% found just once. Sequenced sample: CD4+ T cells sorted from blood. These receptors all stem from a human donor in good health.

The genes are TRBV6-1 and TRBJ1-2; D possibly corresponds to TRBD1 (5 bases). Trimming pared 1 base from V and 8 bases from J, leaving 17 bases between. Germline lookup yields CDR1 MNHNS and CDR2 SASEGT. The CDR3 contains 15 residues. CDR3 in DNA: TGTGCCAGCAGTGAAGGGTTGGGGAGGGGTCGGGGCTACACCTTC. Translated: CASSEGLGRGRGYTF.

The chain links TRBV19 to TRBJ1-1; D uncertain. Germline CDR1 LNHDA, CDR2 SQIVND (reference sequence). There are 11 residues in the CDR3. Deletions cut 10 bases from V and 8 bases from J, with 14 bases between. CDR3 region: CATFLRREAFF. The CDR3 DNA sequence: TGTGCCACCTTTTTGCGGAGAGAAGCTTTCTTT.

The rearrangement joins TRBV7-9 to TRBJ2-7; TRBD2 agrees at 7 bases. V gave up 4 bases and J gave up 7 bases; unmatched junction bases: 16. The V gene's germline CDR1 is SEHNR and CDR2 FQNEAQ (reference sequence). The CDR3 sequence is 16 residues long. DNA of the CDR3: TGTGCCAGCAGCTCTCCTTGGCAGGGAGGGCCTGGGGAGCAGTACTTC. It encodes CASSSPWQGGPGEQYF. The full variable domain, completed using reference TRBV7-9 and TRBJ2-7, is DTGVSQNPRHKITKRGQNVTFRCDPISEHNRLYWYRQTLGQGPEFLTYFQNEAQLEKSRLLSDRFSAERPKGSFSTLEIQRTEQGDSAMYLCASSSPWQGGPGEQYFGPGTRLTVT.

This chain links TRBV9 with TRBJ2-7; 11 nucleotides align to TRBD1. Losses at the gene ends were 3 bases for V and 1 base for J; bases not matched to a gene: 6. CDR3 length: 16 amino acids. The germline gives CDR1 SGDLS, CDR2 YYNGEE. The CDR3 reads CASSASGQGGSYEQYF. For the CDR3, the DNA is TGTGCCAGCAGCGCATCGGGACAGGGGGGATCCTACGAGCAGTACTTC.

Points on this clone: Other nucleotide sequences from this sample produce the same CDR3. The chain couples TRBV5-1 to TRBJ2-5, with 7 bases lining up with TRBD1. Germline V lookup: CDR1 SGHRS, CDR2 YFSETQ. After removal of 0 bases from V and 2 bases from J, the junction contained 1 base not matched to a gene. This CDR3 is 14 amino acids long. The CDR3 nucleotides read TGCGCCAGCAGCTTGGCAGGGGGACAAGAGACCCAGTACTTC. Its protein product is CASSLAGGQETQYF.

The CDR3 region is CSVGESYEQYF. The CDR3 DNA reads TGCAGCGTTGGAGAGTCGTACGAGCAGTACTTC. The chain links TRBV29-1 to TRBJ2-7; no clear D. Per germline, CDR1 SQVTM and CDR2 ANQGSEA. The CDR3 runs 11 residues. V dropped 4 bases and J dropped 4 bases, with 8 bases sitting between them.

V gene TRBV27 combines with J gene TRBJ1-5; D might be TRBD1 (6 bases). Germline V gene data show CDR1 as MNHEY and CDR2 as SMNVEV (reference sequence). The CDR3 loop spans 17 amino acids. Trimming shortened V by 2 bases and J by 4 bases, and 18 bases separated the two germline ends. The CDR3 sequence is CASSLTGLTTSNQPQHF. The DNA of the CDR3 is TGTGCCAGCAGTTTAACAGGGCTTACGACTTCGAATCAGCCCCAGCATTTT.

CDR3 loop: CASSQPQGLNGYTF. The CDR3 coding sequence is TGTGCCAGCTCACAACCTCAGGGATTAAATGGCTACACCTTC. V usage is TRBV18 and J usage is TRBJ1-2; D perhaps matches TRBD1 (5 bases). The length of the CDR3 is 14 residues. Germline lookup yields CDR1 KGHSH and CDR2 LQKENI. Deletions cut 4 bases from V and 6 bases from J, with 15 bases between.

The chain uses TRBV7-9 and TRBJ1-1; no firm D call. With 4 bases removed from V and 0 bases from J, the gap between germline ends came to 9 bases. CDR1 and CDR2 from the germline V gene are SEHNR and FQNEAQ (reference sequence). CDR3 size: 14 residues. The CDR3 is CASSSDGLNTEAFF. The CDR3 DNA reads TGTGCCAGCAGCTCGGACGGATTGAACACTGAAGCTTTCTTT.